This TCR beta chain was recovered during a study of Ad26.COV2.S vaccination and SARS-CoV-2 variants. Notes on the study in general: Breadth and depth estimates from TCRs may understate total T cell responses. Substantial breadth was reported for post-vaccination spike-specific CD8+ and CD4+ T cells. It was vaccine recipients, not placebo recipients, who had the higher spike-specific TCR breadth. Vaccine and placebo recipients had similar non-spike TCR breadth.

Of note for this clone: The antigen is unknown.

Measured with immunoSEQ multiplex PCR; TCRdb has only the in-frame clones, and not every one. Of about 140,000 clones listed, around 86% are singletons. Trimming shortened V by 6 bases and J by 2 bases, and 9 bases separated the two germline ends. The CDR3 totals 13 residues. Germline CDR1 reads WNHNN; CDR2 reads SYGVQD (reference sequence). The sequencing here drew on peripheral blood, taken after recovery from COVID-19. The chain couples TRBV10-1 to TRBJ2-3; no definite D call. The origin of this receptor is a human donor who had recovered from COVID-19. This chain's CDR3 is CASSLRYTDTQYF. CDR3 nucleotides: TGCGCCAGCAGCCTTAGGTACACAGATACGCAGTATTTT.